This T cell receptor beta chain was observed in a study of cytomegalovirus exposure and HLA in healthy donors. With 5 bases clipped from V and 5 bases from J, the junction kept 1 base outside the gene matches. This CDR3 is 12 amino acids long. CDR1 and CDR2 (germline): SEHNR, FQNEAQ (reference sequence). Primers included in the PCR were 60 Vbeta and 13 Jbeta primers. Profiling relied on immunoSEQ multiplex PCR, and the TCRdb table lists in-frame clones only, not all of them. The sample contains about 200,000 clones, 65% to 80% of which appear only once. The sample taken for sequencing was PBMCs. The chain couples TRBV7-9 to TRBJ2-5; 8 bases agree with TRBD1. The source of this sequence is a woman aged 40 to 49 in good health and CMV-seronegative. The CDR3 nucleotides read TGTGCCAGCAGCAGGACAGGGGAGACCCAGTACTTC. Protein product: CASSRTGETQYF. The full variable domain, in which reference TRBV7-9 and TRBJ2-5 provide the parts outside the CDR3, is DTGVSQNPRHKITKRGQNVTFRCDPISEHNRLYWYRQTLGQGPEFLTYFQNEAQLEKSRLLSDRFSAERPKGSFSTLEIQRTEQGDSAMYLCASSRTGETQYFGPGTRLLVL.